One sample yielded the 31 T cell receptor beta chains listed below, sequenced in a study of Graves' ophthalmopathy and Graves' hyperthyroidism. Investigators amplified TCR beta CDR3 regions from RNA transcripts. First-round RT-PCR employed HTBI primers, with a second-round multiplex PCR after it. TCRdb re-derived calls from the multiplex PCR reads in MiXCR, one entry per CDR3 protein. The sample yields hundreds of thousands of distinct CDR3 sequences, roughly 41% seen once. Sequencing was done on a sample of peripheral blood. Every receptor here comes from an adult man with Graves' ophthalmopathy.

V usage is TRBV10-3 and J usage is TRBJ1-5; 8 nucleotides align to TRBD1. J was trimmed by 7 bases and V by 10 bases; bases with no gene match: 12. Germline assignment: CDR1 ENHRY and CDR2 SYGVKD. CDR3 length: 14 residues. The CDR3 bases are TGTGCCAGCAGCCGGACAGGGTCTTGGCAGCCCCAGCATTTT. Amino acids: CASSRTGSWQPQHF.

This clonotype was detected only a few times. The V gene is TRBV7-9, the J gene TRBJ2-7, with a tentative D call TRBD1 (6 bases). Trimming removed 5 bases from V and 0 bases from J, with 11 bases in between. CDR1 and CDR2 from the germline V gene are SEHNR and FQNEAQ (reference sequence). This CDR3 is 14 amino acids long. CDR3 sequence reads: CASSRDTNSYEQYF. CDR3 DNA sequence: TGTGCCAGCAGCCGGGACACGAACTCCTACGAGCAGTACTTC.

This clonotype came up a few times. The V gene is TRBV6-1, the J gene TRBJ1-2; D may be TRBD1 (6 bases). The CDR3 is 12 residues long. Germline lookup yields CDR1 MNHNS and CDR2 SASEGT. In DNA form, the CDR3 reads TGTGCACTATGGACAGTTGCCTATGGCTACACCTTC. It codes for CALWTVAYGYTF.

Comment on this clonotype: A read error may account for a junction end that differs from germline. The DNA of the CDR3 is TGCAGCGTGTACGAGGGGAGCTTCTTC. Translating gives CSVYEGSFF. The chain employs TRBV29-1 and TRBJ2-5, with D tentatively TRBD1 or TRBD2 (5 bases each). The CDR3 sequence is 9 residues long. CDR1 and CDR2 from the germline V gene are SQVTM and ANQGSEA.

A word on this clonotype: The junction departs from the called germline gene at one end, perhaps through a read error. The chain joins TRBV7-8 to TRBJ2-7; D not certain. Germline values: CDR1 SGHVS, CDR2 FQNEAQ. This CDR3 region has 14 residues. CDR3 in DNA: TGTGCCGGCAGCTTAGTACGGAGCTCCTACGAGCAGTACTTC. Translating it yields CAGSLVRSSYEQYF.

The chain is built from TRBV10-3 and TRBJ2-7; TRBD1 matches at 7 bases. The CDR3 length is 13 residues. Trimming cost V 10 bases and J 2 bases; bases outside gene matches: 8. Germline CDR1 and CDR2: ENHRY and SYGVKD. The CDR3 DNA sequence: TGTGCCAGCAGAAAGACAGGGACCTACGAGCAGTACTTC. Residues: CASRKTGTYEQYF.

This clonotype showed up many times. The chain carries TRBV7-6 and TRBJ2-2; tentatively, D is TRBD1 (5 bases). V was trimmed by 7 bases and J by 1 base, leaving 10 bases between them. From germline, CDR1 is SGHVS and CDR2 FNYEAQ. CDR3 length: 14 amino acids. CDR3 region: CASTLGQNTGELFF. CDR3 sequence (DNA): TGTGCCAGCACCCTAGGACAGAACACCGGGGAGCTGTTTTTT.

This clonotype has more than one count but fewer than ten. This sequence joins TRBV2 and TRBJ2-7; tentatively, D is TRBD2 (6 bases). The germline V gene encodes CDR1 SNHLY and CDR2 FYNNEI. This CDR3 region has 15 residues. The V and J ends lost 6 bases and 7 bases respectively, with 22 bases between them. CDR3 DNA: TGTGCCAGCAGCCCTACCCGCGGAGGCCGGGGGGAGCAGTACTTC. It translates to CASSPTRGGRGEQYF.

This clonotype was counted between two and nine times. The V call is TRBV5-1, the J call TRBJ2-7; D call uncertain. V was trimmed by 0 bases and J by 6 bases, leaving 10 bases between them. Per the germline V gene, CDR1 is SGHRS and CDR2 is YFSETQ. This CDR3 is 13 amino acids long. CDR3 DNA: TGCGCCAGCAGCTTGGGGCCCCTCGGCGAGCAGTACTTC. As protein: CASSLGPLGEQYF.

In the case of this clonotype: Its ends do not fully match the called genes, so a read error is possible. CDR3 amino acids: CSVTGGSFF. The CDR3 nucleotides are TGCAGCGTTACAGGGGGGAGCTTCTTC. V and J are TRBV29-1 and TRBJ2-5; 8 positions agree with TRBD1. This CDR3 is built from 9 residues. The germline V gene has CDR1 SQVTM and CDR2 ANQGSEA. Supplemented by reference TRBV29-1 and TRBJ2-5, the full variable domain reads SAVISQKPSRDICQRGTSLTIQCQVDSQVTMMFWYRQQPGQSLTLIATANQGSEATYESGFVIDKFPISRPNLTFSTLTVSNMSPEDSSIYLCSVTGGSFFGPGTRLLVL.

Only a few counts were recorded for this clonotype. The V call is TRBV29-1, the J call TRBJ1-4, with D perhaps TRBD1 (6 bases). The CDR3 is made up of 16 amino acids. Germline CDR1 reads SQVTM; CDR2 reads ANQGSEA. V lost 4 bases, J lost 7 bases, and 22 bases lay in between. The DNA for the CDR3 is TGCAGCGTTGGGACCCGTAGGCAGGGAGGGGGTGAAAAACTGTTTTTT. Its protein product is CSVGTRRQGGGEKLFF.

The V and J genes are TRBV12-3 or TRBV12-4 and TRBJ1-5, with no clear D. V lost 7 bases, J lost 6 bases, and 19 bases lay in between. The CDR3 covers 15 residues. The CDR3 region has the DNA TGTGCCAGCACCGGAGGCGTGGTGAATAGTCAGCCCCAGCATTTT. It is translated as CASTGGVVNSQPQHF.

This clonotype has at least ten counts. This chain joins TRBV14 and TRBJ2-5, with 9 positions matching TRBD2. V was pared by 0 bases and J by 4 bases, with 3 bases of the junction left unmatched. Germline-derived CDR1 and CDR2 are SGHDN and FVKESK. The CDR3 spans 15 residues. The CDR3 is CASSQDSGSGETQYF. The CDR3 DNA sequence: TGTGCCAGCAGCCAAGATAGCGGGAGCGGAGAGACCCAGTACTTC. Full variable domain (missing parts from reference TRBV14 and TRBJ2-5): EAGVTQFPSHSVIEKGQTVTLRCDPISGHDNLYWYRRVMGKEIKFLLHFVKESKQDESGMPNNRFLAERTGGTYSTLKVQPAELEDSGVYFCASSQDSGSGETQYFGPGTRLLVL.

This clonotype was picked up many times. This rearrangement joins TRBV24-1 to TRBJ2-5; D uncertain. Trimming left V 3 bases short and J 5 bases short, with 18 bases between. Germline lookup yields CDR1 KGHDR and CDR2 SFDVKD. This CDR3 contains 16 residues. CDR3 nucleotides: TGTGCCACCAGTGATACCCTCGCTGGCTCCAGGGAGACCCAGTACTTC. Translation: CATSDTLAGSRETQYF.

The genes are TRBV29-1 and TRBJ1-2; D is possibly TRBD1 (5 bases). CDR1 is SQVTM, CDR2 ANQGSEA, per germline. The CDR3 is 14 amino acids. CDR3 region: CSARDSGNPYGYTF. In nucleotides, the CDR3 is TGCAGTGCTAGAGATTCAGGGAACCCTTATGGCTACACCTTC. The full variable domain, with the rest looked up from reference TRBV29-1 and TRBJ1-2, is SAVISQKPSRDICQRGTSLTIQCQVDSQVTMMFWYRQQPGQSLTLIATANQGSEATYESGFVIDKFPISRPNLTFSTLTVSNMSPEDSSIYLCSARDSGNPYGYTFGSGTRLTVV.

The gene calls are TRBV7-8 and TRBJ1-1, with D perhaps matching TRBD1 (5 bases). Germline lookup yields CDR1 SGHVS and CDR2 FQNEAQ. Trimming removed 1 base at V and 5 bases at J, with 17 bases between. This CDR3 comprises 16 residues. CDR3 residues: CASSLGSPGRRTEAFF. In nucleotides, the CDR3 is TGTGCCAGCAGCTTAGGGTCGCCAGGGAGGAGGACTGAAGCTTTCTTT.

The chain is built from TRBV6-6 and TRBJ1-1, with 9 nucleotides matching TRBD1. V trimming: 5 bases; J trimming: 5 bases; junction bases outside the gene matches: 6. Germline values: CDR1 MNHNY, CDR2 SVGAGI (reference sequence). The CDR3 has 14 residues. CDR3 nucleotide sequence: TGTGCCAGCAGTGGAACAGGGGGCTATACTGAAGCTTTCTTT. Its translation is CASSGTGGYTEAFF.

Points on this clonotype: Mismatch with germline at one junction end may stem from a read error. CDR3 nucleotides: TGTGCCAGCAGTTACTCGTCAGGTTCCTCTGGAAACACCATATATTTT. This translates into CASSYSSGSSGNTIYF. The chain uses TRBV10-3 and TRBJ1-3; D not certain. Germline CDR1 reads ENHRY; CDR2 reads SYGVKD. The CDR3 runs to 16 residues.

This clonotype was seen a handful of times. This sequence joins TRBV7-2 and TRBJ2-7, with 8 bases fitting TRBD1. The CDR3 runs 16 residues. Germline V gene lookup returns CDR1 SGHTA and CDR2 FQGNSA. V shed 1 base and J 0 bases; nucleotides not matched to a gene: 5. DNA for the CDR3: TGTGCCAGCAGCTTAGGGGACAGGAGAAGCTCCTACGAGCAGTACTTC. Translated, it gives CASSLGDRRSSYEQYF.

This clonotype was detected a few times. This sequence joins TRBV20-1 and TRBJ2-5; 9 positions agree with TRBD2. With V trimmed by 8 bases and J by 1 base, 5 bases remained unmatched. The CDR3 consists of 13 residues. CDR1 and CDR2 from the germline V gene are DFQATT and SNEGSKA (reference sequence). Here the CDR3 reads CSLTSGIQETQYF. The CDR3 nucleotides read TGCAGTCTGACTAGCGGAATCCAAGAGACCCAGTACTTC.

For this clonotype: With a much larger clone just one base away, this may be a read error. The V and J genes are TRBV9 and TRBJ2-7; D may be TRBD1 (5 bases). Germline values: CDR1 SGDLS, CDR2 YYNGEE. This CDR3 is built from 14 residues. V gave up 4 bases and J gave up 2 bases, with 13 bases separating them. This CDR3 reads CASSPTAGTYEQYF. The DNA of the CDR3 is TGTGCCAGCAGCCCTACGGCAGGGACCTACGAGCAGTACTTC. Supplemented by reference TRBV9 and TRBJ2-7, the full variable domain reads DSGVTQTPKHLITATGQRVTLRCSPRSGDLSVYWYQQSLDQGLQFLIQYYNGEERAKGNILERFSAQQFPDLHSELNLSSLELGDSALYFCASSPTAGTYEQYFGPGTRLTVT.

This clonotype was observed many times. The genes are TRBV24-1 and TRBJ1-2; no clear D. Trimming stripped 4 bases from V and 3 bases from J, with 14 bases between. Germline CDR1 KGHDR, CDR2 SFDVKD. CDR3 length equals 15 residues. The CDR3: CATSDEHQAYYGYTF. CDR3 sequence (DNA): TGTGCCACCAGTGACGAGCATCAGGCGTACTATGGCTACACCTTC.

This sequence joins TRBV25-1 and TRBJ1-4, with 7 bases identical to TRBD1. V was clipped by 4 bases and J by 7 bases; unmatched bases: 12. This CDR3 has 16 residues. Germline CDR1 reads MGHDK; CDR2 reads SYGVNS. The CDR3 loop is CASSGADATGSEKLFF. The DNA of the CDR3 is TGTGCCAGCAGTGGCGCCGATGCGACAGGGTCTGAAAAACTGTTTTTT.

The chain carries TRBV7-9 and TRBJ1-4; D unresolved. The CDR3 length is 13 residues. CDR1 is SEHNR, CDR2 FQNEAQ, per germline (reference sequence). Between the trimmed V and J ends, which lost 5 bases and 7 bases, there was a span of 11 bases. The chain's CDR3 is CASSRTRGEKLFF. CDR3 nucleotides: TGTGCCAGCAGCCGGACGCGTGGTGAAAAACTGTTTTTT.

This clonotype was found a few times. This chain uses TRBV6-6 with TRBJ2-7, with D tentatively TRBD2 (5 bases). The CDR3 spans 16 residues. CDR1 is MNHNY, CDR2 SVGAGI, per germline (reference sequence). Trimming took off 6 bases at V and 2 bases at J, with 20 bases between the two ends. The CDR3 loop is CASSLGRGSGAYEQYF. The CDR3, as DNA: TGTGCCAGCAGCCTAGGCCGCGGGTCAGGAGCCTACGAGCAGTACTTC.

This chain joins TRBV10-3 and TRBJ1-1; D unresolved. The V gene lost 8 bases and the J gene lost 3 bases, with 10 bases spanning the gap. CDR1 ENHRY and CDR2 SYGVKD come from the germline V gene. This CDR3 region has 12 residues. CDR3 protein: CAIGGTDTEAFF. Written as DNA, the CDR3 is TGTGCCATCGGAGGTACAGACACTGAAGCTTTCTTT.

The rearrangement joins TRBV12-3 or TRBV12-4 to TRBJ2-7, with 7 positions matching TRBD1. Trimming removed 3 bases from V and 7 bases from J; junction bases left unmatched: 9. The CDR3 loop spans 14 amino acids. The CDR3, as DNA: TGTGCCAGCAGTTTTGGGACAGCCGGCGATGAGCAGTACTTC. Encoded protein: CASSFGTAGDEQYF.

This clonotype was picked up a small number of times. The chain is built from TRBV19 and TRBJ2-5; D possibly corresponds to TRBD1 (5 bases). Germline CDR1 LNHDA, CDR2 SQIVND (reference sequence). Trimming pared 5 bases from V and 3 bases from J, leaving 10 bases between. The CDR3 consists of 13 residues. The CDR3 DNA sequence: TGTGCCAGTAGTCGGACAATAAAAGAGACCCAGTACTTC. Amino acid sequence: CASSRTIKETQYF.

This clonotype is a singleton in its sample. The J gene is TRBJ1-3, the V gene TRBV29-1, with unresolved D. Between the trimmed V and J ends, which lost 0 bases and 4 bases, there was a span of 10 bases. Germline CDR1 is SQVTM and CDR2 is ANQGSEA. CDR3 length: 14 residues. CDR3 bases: TGCAGCGTTGAAGATGGGCTAGCGGGAAACACCATATATTTT. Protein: CSVEDGLAGNTIYF. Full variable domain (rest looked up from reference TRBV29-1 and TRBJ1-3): SAVISQKPSRDICQRGTSLTIQCQVDSQVTMMFWYRQQPGQSLTLIATANQGSEATYESGFVIDKFPISRPNLTFSTLTVSNMSPEDSSIYLCSVEDGLAGNTIYFGEGSWLTVV.

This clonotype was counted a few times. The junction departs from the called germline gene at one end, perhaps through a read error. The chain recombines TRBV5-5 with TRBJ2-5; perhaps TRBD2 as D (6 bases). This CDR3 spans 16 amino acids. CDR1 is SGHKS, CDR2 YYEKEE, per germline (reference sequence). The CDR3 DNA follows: TGCGCCAGCAGCTTGGATAGCGGAAAAAGGTGGGAGACCCAGTACTTC. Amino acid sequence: CASSLDSGKRWETQYF.

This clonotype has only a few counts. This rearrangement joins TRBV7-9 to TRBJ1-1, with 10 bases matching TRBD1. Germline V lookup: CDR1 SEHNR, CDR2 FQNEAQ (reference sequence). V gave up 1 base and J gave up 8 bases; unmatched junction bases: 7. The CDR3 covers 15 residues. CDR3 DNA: TGTGCCAGCAGCTTAGAAGGGACAGGGGTTATGGAAGCTTTCTTT. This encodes CASSLEGTGVMEAFF. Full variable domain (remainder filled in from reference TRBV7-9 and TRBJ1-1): DTGVSQNPRHKITKRGQNVTFRCDPISEHNRLYWYRQTLGQGPEFLTYFQNEAQLEKSRLLSDRFSAERPKGSFSTLEIQRTEQGDSAMYLCASSLEGTGVMEAFFGQGTRLTVV.